A single sample gave rise to the 16 T cell receptor beta chains below, sequenced in a study of T-cell memory formation after mild COVID-19. TCRdb reprocessed the 5' RACE reads with MiXCR, giving one entry per CDR3 protein. The table has 450,000 or so distinct CDR3 sequences, about 23% seen once. The source material was PBMCs or a T cell subset sorted from them (not recorded which). Source of these receptors: an adult woman who had mild COVID-19 (a few samples of this study predate the infection). Cell type and time point are not known.

This clonotype showed up just a few times. This chain joins TRBV30 and TRBJ1-6; D is unclear. From germline, CDR1 is GTSNPN and CDR2 SVGIG (reference sequence). Trimming removed 2 bases at V and 7 bases at J, with 24 bases between. This CDR3 region has 18 residues. Here the CDR3 reads CAWSLAWGRLSRNSPLHF. CDR3 coding DNA: TGTGCCTGGAGTTTGGCTTGGGGAAGGCTTTCAAGGAATTCACCCCTCCACTTT.

This clonotype occurred a few times. V usage is TRBV2 and J usage is TRBJ2-7; D uncertain. The CDR3 covers 13 residues. The V and J ends lost 4 bases and 4 bases respectively, with 11 bases between them. The germline V gene encodes CDR1 SNHLY and CDR2 FYNNEI. CDR3 nucleotide sequence: TGTGCCAGCAGTGGTAATTGGGGTTACGAGCAGTACTTC. It is translated as CASSGNWGYEQYF.

This clonotype has a handful of counts. This chain connects TRBV15 to TRBJ1-2; 7 bases are a match to TRBD1. CDR1 is LNHNV, CDR2 YYDKDF, per germline (reference sequence). With V trimmed by 9 bases and J by 5 bases, 12 bases remained unmatched. CDR3 length: 14 residues. CDR3 in amino acids: CATGDRVVGYGYTF. CDR3 bases: TGTGCCACAGGAGACAGGGTAGTAGGGTATGGCTACACCTTC. Full variable domain (outside the CDR3, taken from reference TRBV15 and TRBJ1-2): DAMVIQNPRYQVTQFGKPVTLSCSQTLNHNVMYWYQQKSSQAPKLLFHYYDKDFNNEADTPDNFQSRRPNTSFCFLDIRSPGLGDTAMYLCATGDRVVGYGYTFGSGTRLTVV.

The chain has TRBV6-5 and TRBJ1-1; D is ambiguous. The CDR3 extends over 14 amino acids. CDR1 is MNHEY, CDR2 SVGAGI, per germline. V was pared by 0 bases and J by 5 bases, with 10 bases between. The CDR3 here is CASSYSNLRTEAFF. In DNA form, the CDR3 reads TGTGCCAGCAGTTACTCGAACCTTAGGACTGAAGCTTTCTTT.

This clonotype was seen a handful of times. The V and J genes are TRBV12-3 or TRBV12-4 and TRBJ1-1; D gene unclear. This CDR3 spans 12 amino acids. Trimming removed 7 bases from V and 5 bases from J, with 11 bases in between. CDR3 region: CASTQRVTEAFF. CDR3 nucleotides: TGTGCCAGCACCCAACGGGTGACTGAAGCTTTCTTT.

The CDR3: CASSPAASELYEQYF. The CDR3 DNA is TGTGCCAGCAGCCCGGCCGCTAGCGAGCTCTACGAGCAGTACTTC. The genes are TRBV7-3 and TRBJ2-7, with D perhaps matching TRBD2 (6 bases). The length of the CDR3 is 15 residues. Germline V gene lookup returns CDR1 SGHTA and CDR2 FQGTGA. The V gene lost 5 bases and the J gene lost 3 bases, with 17 bases spanning the gap.

This clonotype was observed many times. For the CDR3, the DNA is TGCAGCGTTGAACTCCCGGGCACTGAAGCTTTCTTT. Protein product: CSVELPGTEAFF. The chain employs TRBV29-1 and TRBJ1-1; no clear D gene. CDR1 is SQVTM and CDR2 is ANQGSEA in the germline V gene. Trimming left V 2 bases short and J 4 bases short, with 8 bases between. CDR3 length: 12 residues.

This rearrangement joins TRBV11-3 to TRBJ2-1; 12 bases map to TRBD2. This CDR3 spans 16 amino acids. Losses at the gene ends were 5 bases for V and 7 bases for J; bases not matched to a gene: 9. The germline V gene encodes CDR1 SGHNT and CDR2 YENEEA. Here the CDR3 DNA reads TGTGCCAGCAGCAAGCTAGCGGGAGGGTTAGGGAATGAGCAGTTCTTC. This gives the protein CASSKLAGGLGNEQFF.

This clonotype was recorded at least ten times. V and J are TRBV20-1 and TRBJ2-2; TRBD1 agrees at 8 bases. With 2 bases clipped from V and 4 bases from J, the junction kept 9 bases outside the gene matches. Germline V lookup: CDR1 DFQATT, CDR2 SNEGSKA (reference sequence). The CDR3 runs 16 residues. In DNA form, the CDR3 reads TGCAGTGCTAGATCCAGGACAGGGTGGTTCACCGGGGAGCTGTTTTTT. It translates to CSARSRTGWFTGELFF.

The V gene is TRBV14, the J gene TRBJ1-1; a weak D match, TRBD1 (6 bases). The V end was cut by 1 base, the J end by 0 bases, with 9 bases between. The germline gives CDR1 SGHDN, CDR2 FVKESK. The CDR3 is 15 residues long. This CDR3 is CASSQVTGLNTEAFF. The CDR3 region has the DNA TGTGCCAGCAGCCAAGTTACAGGGCTGAACACTGAAGCTTTCTTT.

This clonotype was recorded only once. The V and J genes are TRBV14 and TRBJ1-1, with D possibly being TRBD1 (5 bases). Germline CDR1 SGHDN, CDR2 FVKESK. This CDR3 comprises 14 residues. V lost 4 bases and J lost 2, with 11 bases in between. In DNA, the CDR3 is TGTGCCAGCAGCCGGCCGGGACCTAACACTGAAGCTTTCTTT. This gives the protein CASSRPGPNTEAFF.

The chain uses TRBV7-2 and TRBJ2-3; D gene ambiguous. The CDR3 totals 16 residues. The V end lost 1 base, the J end lost 1 base, and 12 bases lay between the germline ends. Germline lookup yields CDR1 SGHTA and CDR2 FQGNSA. The CDR3: CASSLGGGLRTDTQYF. Written as DNA, the CDR3 is TGTGCCAGCAGCTTAGGAGGTGGGCTCCGCACAGATACGCAGTATTTT.

For the CDR3, the DNA is TGTGCCAGCAGCTCAACTAGCGCGAACACCGGGGAGCTGTTTTTT. This sequence encodes CASSSTSANTGELFF. V usage is TRBV7-7 and J usage is TRBJ2-2; 7 bases match TRBD2. The ends lost 4 bases at V and 0 bases at J; junction bases unmatched: 2. The V gene's germline CDR1 is SSHAT and CDR2 FNYEAQ (reference sequence). The CDR3 sequence is 15 residues long.

This clonotype has only a few counts. The rearrangement joins TRBV7-9 to TRBJ2-1; D possibly corresponds to TRBD1 (7 bases). The V end was cut by 5 bases, the J end by 4 bases, with 15 bases between. The CDR3 consists of 15 residues. Per germline, CDR1 SEHNR and CDR2 FQNEAQ (reference sequence). As DNA, the CDR3 is TGTGCCAGCAGCCGCGGGCAGGGGGGTTACAATGAGCAGTTCTTC. It codes for CASSRGQGGYNEQFF.

This clonotype occurred a few times. The rearrangement links TRBV3-1 to TRBJ2-5; TRBD1 aligns across 9 bases. CDR3 length: 13 residues. V was pared by 3 bases and J by 7 bases, with 3 bases of the junction left unmatched. Looked up from germline, CDR1 is LGHDT and CDR2 is YNNKEL (reference sequence). The CDR3, as DNA: TGTGCCAGCAGCCACGGACAGGGGAGGACCCAGTACTTC. It specifies CASSHGQGRTQYF.

Many counts were recorded for this clonotype. The gene calls are TRBV7-9 and TRBJ1-5; TRBD1 agrees at 9 bases. The CDR3 contains 14 residues. Losses at the gene ends were 1 base for V and 7 bases for J; bases not matched to a gene: 2. Germline CDR1 SEHNR, CDR2 FQNEAQ (reference sequence). In nucleotides, the CDR3 is TGTGCCAGCAGCTTAGGACAGGGGGACCAGCCCCAGCATTTT. This gives the protein CASSLGQGDQPQHF.